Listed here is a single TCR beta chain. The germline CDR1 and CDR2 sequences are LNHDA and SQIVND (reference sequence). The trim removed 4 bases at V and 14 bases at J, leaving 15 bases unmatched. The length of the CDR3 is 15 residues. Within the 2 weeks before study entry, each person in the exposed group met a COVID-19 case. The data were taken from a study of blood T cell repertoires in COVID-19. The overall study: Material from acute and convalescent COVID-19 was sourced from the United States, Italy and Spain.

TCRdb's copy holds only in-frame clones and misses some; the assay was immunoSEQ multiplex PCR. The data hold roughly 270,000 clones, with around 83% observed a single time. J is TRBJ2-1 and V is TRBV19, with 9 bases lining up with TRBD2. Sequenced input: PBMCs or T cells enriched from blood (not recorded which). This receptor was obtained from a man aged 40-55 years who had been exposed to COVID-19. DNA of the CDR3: TGTGCCAGTAGTAGGTTAGCGGGAGTTGGGCCGGGTGAGTTCTTC. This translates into CASSRLAGVGPGEFF.